The 24 T cell receptor beta chains in this list originate from one sample, sequenced in a study of blood T cell repertoires in COVID-19. Measured with immunoSEQ multiplex PCR; TCRdb has only the in-frame clones, and not every one. Of 150,000 or so clones detected, over 80% appear once; the ten largest clones hold over 4%. Sequenced sample: PBMCs or T cells enriched from blood (not recorded which). The receptor set was obtained from a man aged 70 or older who had been exposed to COVID-19.

The V and J genes are TRBV7-8 and TRBJ1-5; D possibly corresponds to TRBD1 (5 bases). CDR3 length equals 16 residues. Germline V gives CDR1 SGHVS, CDR2 FQNEAQ. Trimming took off 2 bases at V and 3 bases at J, with 14 bases between the two ends. CDR3 region: CASSLWRSGANQPQHF. The CDR3 DNA sequence: TGTGCCAGCAGCTTATGGCGGAGCGGGGCCAATCAGCCCCAGCATTTT.

This sequence joins TRBV2 and TRBJ1-4; 7 bases fit TRBD1. Trimming removed 4 bases from V and 5 bases from J; junction bases left unmatched: 7. The CDR3 sequence is 15 residues long. The germline V gene encodes CDR1 SNHLY and CDR2 FYNNEI. The CDR3 DNA reads TGTGCCAGCAGTGCCTCCGGGACAGTAAATGAAAAACTGTTTTTT. Its protein product is CASSASGTVNEKLFF.

The chain uses TRBV6-1 and TRBJ1-2; D unresolved. CDR3 length equals 13 residues. Germline-derived CDR1 and CDR2 are MNHNS and SASEGT. V lost 2 bases to trimming and J lost 8 bases, with 12 bases between them. CDR3 protein: CASSETTDSGYTF. In DNA form, the CDR3 reads TGTGCCAGCAGTGAAACGACTGATTCAGGCTACACCTTC.

V gene TRBV3-1 (or the pseudogene TRBV3-2) combines with J gene TRBJ2-7; D unclear. V lost 1 base to trimming and J lost 6 bases, with 7 bases between them. CDR1 is LGHDT and CDR2 is YNNKEL in the germline V gene (reference sequence). The CDR3 runs 12 residues. CDR3: CASSQGPLEQYF. The CDR3 DNA follows: TGTGCCAGCAGCCAAGGGCCCCTCGAGCAGTACTTC.

The V and J genes are TRBV6-6 and TRBJ2-3; D possibly corresponds to TRBD2 (6 bases). Germline assignment: CDR1 MNHNY and CDR2 SVGAGI (reference sequence). The V and J ends lost 0 bases and 2 bases respectively, with 9 bases between them. There are 15 residues in the CDR3. CDR3 amino acids: CASSYSRGNTDTQYF. The DNA of the CDR3 is TGTGCCAGCAGTTACTCCCGGGGGAACACAGATACGCAGTATTTT.

The chain employs TRBV7-2 and TRBJ1-2, with D possibly being TRBD1 (6 bases). Trimming pared 0 bases from V and 2 bases from J, leaving 10 bases between. The V gene's germline CDR1 is SGHTA and CDR2 FQGNSA. The CDR3 contains 15 residues. The CDR3 sequence is CASSLAGQGNYGYTF. In DNA, the CDR3 is TGTGCCAGCAGCTTAGCGGGGCAGGGGAACTATGGCTACACCTTC.

This clone was seen more than once but under ten times. The chain links TRBV5-1 to TRBJ1-1; D is ambiguous. The V and J ends lost 0 bases and 1 base respectively, with 4 bases between them. The V gene's germline CDR1 is SGHRS and CDR2 YFSETQ. CDR3 length: 13 amino acids. DNA for the CDR3: TGCGCCAGCAGCTTGGAAGCGAACACTGAAGCTTTCTTT. This gives the protein CASSLEANTEAFF. The full variable domain, with the rest looked up from reference TRBV5-1 and TRBJ1-1, is KAGVTQTPRYLIKTRGQQVTLSCSPISGHRSVSWYQQTPGQGLQFLFEYFSETQRNKGNFPGRFSGRQFSNSRSEMNVSTLELGDSALYLCASSLEANTEAFFGQGTRLTVV.

V gene TRBV30 combines with J gene TRBJ1-2, with D unresolved. There are 15 residues in the CDR3. V was cut by 0 bases and J by 5 bases, with 16 bases left in between. The germline V gene has CDR1 GTSNPN and CDR2 SVGIG (reference sequence). The CDR3 coding sequence is TGTGCCTGGAGTGTTAACGAACGCCGGAGGTATGGCTACACCTTC. This sequence encodes CAWSVNERRRYGYTF.

DNA of the CDR3: TGTGCCAGCAGGGGCCAGGGGATAAGTTCCTACGAGCAGTACTTC. Amino acids: CASRGQGISSYEQYF. The rearrangement uses TRBV6-6 and TRBJ2-7, with D tentatively TRBD1 (6 bases). This CDR3 is 15 amino acids long. V was cut by 6 bases and J by 1 base, with 16 bases left in between. Looked up from germline, CDR1 is MNHNY and CDR2 is SVGAGI (reference sequence).

The chain uses TRBV19 and TRBJ1-2; D might be TRBD1 (6 bases). Germline V gene sequence: CDR1 LNHDA, CDR2 SQIVND (reference sequence). This CDR3 region has 14 residues. With 0 bases removed from V and 8 bases from J, the gap between germline ends came to 13 bases. CDR3 DNA: TGTGCCAGTAGTATAGATCGAGACAGGTCCGGCTACACCTTC. Translation gives CASSIDRDRSGYTF.

The rearrangement links TRBV9 to TRBJ2-1; D remains unclear. Germline-derived CDR1 and CDR2 are SGDLS and YYNGEE. This CDR3 contains 14 residues. Trimming pared 0 bases from V and 7 bases from J, leaving 11 bases between. CDR3 in amino acids: CASSVDFRENEQFF. The DNA of the CDR3 is TGTGCCAGCAGCGTAGACTTCCGCGAGAATGAGCAGTTCTTC.

This chain links TRBV6-1 with TRBJ1-1; a weak D match, TRBD1 (5 bases). Germline loops: CDR1 MNHNS, CDR2 SASEGT. Trimming removed 2 bases at V and 4 bases at J, with 14 bases between. The CDR3 consists of 15 residues. The CDR3, as DNA: TGTGCCAGCAGTGAACTTCAGGGATTGGGCACTGAAGCTTTCTTT. It yields the protein CASSELQGLGTEAFF.

The chain uses TRBV7-2 and TRBJ1-5, with TRBD1 as a possible D gene (5 bases). Trimming stripped 3 bases from V and 3 bases from J, with 12 bases between. The CDR3 sequence is 15 residues long. CDR1 is SGHTA and CDR2 is FQGNSA in the germline V gene. This CDR3 reads CASSLRGGTNQPQHF. CDR3 bases: TGTGCCAGCAGCTTGAGGGGAGGGACCAATCAGCCCCAGCATTTT.

The V call is TRBV5-1, the J call TRBJ2-1; D possibly corresponds to TRBD1 (5 bases). The germline CDR1 and CDR2 sequences are SGHRS and YFSETQ. The CDR3 consists of 13 residues. V shed 4 bases and J shed 9 bases, with 14 bases lying between them. The CDR3 sequence is CASSRLTEGEQFF. For the CDR3, the DNA is TGCGCCAGCAGCCGATTGACAGAAGGTGAGCAGTTCTTC.

The chain links TRBV7-2 to TRBJ2-2, with 7 bases matching TRBD2. J lost 1 base, V lost 1 base, and 3 bases had no gene match. There are 16 residues in the CDR3. The germline V gene encodes CDR1 SGHTA and CDR2 FQGNSA. CDR3 sequence reads: CASSLVAGVNTGELFF. The DNA of the CDR3 is TGTGCCAGCAGCTTAGTTGCGGGGGTGAACACCGGGGAGCTGTTTTTT.

The chain joins TRBV5-1 to TRBJ2-5; TRBD2 agrees at 7 bases. There are 15 residues in the CDR3. With 3 bases clipped from V and 2 bases from J, the junction kept 7 bases outside the gene matches. Germline V lookup: CDR1 SGHRS, CDR2 YFSETQ. This chain's CDR3 is CASSWSGTAQETQYF. The CDR3 DNA is TGCGCCAGCAGCTGGAGCGGGACCGCGCAAGAGACCCAGTACTTC.

V gene TRBV7-9 combines with J gene TRBJ1-5; perhaps TRBD1 as D (5 bases). Germline values: CDR1 SEHNR, CDR2 FQNEAQ (reference sequence). This CDR3 has 13 residues. V was clipped by 5 bases and J by 4 bases, with 9 bases between them. The CDR3 protein is CASSPGDNQPQHF. In DNA, the CDR3 is TGTGCCAGCAGCCCGGGGGATAATCAGCCCCAGCATTTT.

V is TRBV7-2 and J is TRBJ2-3; 11 bases agree with TRBD2. The trim removed 1 base at V and 7 bases at J, leaving 1 base unmatched. The CDR3 length is 14 residues. CDR1 SGHTA and CDR2 FQGNSA come from the germline V gene. The CDR3 region has the DNA TGTGCCAGCAGCTTAGGACTAGCGGGGTATACGCAGTATTTT. It encodes CASSLGLAGYTQYF.

This chain uses TRBV5-1 with TRBJ1-2; weak D call: TRBD1 (5 bases). CDR3 length equals 12 residues. The germline V gene has CDR1 SGHRS and CDR2 YFSETQ. The V end lost 4 bases, the J end lost 5 bases, and 9 bases lay between the germline ends. The CDR3 is CASSADTYGYTF. For the CDR3, the DNA is TGCGCCAGCAGCGCGGACACGTATGGCTACACCTTC.

The chain recombines TRBV5-1 with TRBJ1-4; TRBD1 matches 10 bases. The trim removed 4 bases at V and 8 bases at J, leaving 8 bases unmatched. Germline values: CDR1 SGHRS, CDR2 YFSETQ. The CDR3 is 15 residues long. In DNA, the CDR3 is TGCGCCAGCAGCGCGACAGGGGGCAATGGCGAAAAACTGTTTTTT. Translated: CASSATGGNGEKLFF.

The V and J genes are TRBV7-6 and TRBJ1-1, with D possibly being TRBD1 (5 bases). This CDR3 is 14 amino acids long. CDR1 is SGHVS, CDR2 FNYEAQ, per germline. The germline V and J ends were trimmed by 4 bases and 4 bases, with 13 bases remaining between them. The CDR3 loop is CASSSISGVTEAFF. The CDR3 coding sequence is TGTGCCAGCAGCTCGATTTCGGGGGTCACTGAAGCTTTCTTT.

This clone appeared once. The genes are TRBV11-2 and TRBJ1-2; 7 nucleotides align to TRBD1. Germline loops: CDR1 SGHAT, CDR2 FQNNGV. This CDR3 has 13 residues. Trimming removed 5 bases from V and 8 bases from J; junction bases left unmatched: 8. The CDR3 DNA sequence: TGTGCCAGCAGCCTTGACAGGGTGGGCGGCTACACCTTC. Residues: CASSLDRVGGYTF.

This clone is a singleton in its sample. The chain employs TRBV18 and TRBJ1-1, with 7 bases identical to TRBD1. The germline V gene has CDR1 KGHSH and CDR2 LQKENI. V was clipped by 5 bases and J by 6 bases; unmatched bases: 18. The CDR3 length is 17 residues. CDR3 region: CASSSTLSQGSNSEAFF. In DNA form, the CDR3 reads TGTGCCAGCTCATCTACGCTATCACAGGGGTCGAATTCTGAAGCTTTCTTT.

The chain links TRBV2 to TRBJ1-6, with D unclear. The CDR3 contains 18 residues. V was clipped by 3 bases and J by 4 bases, with 19 bases between them. The germline CDR1 and CDR2 sequences are SNHLY and FYNNEI. Here the CDR3 reads CASSDEGGAGWYNSPLHF. The DNA for the CDR3 is TGTGCCAGCAGTGACGAGGGCGGAGCCGGATGGTATAATTCACCCCTCCACTTT.